This TCR beta chain originates from a study of CD8 T cells in ankylosing spondylitis. Germline V gives CDR1 MNHEY, CDR2 SMNVEV (reference sequence). With 6 bases clipped from V and 6 bases from J, the junction kept 8 bases outside the gene matches. The CDR3 is 14 amino acids. Findings and caveats of the study: Ankylosing spondylitis blood appeared to be characterized by a TCR beta motif of 8 or 9 highly homologous variants. As reported, disease-linked clones showed significant enrichment in matched ankylosing spondylitis synovial fluid.

The table lists this clonotype with a few counts. The target antigen is unknown. TCRdb used MiXCR to reprocess the 5' RACE reads, holding one entry per CDR3 protein. The data contain around 160,000 distinct CDR3 sequences, around a tenth of them singletons. The V call is TRBV27, the J call TRBJ2-7; 10 nucleotides align to TRBD1. The source of this sequence is a male donor with ankylosing spondylitis or in good health (not recorded which). The source material was blood, either unsorted or a sorted T cell fraction (not recorded which). CDR3 coding DNA: TGTGCCAGCAGCCCTACGAGACAGGGGGCCGAGCAGTACTTC. Protein product: CASSPTRQGAEQYF.